This is a list of T cell receptor beta chains from one sample in a study of patients with pleural tuberculosis. TCRdb passed the reads through MiXCR, listing each CDR3 protein once. Here the sample spans under 65,000 distinct CDR3 sequences, 7.3% being singletons. The receptors were sampled from a human donor with pleural tuberculosis. Each CDR3 is given with its conserved first and last residue. Fields, in order: CDR3 length, V gene, D gene, clone size, J gene, CDR3 protein, CDR3 DNA. The D gene is left open where the match is weak. Clone size is shown for a subset of rows, as once, few, many or a class of expanded clone.

12	TRBV12-3/TRBV12-4	.	many	TRBJ1-2	CASSPYNYGYTF	TGTGCCAGCAGCCCGTATAACTATGGCTACACCTTC
14	TRBV11-1	.	few	TRBJ1-1	CASSLASVNTEAFF	TGTGCCAGCAGCTTAGCTTCTGTGAACACTGAAGCTTTCTTT
11	TRBV28	.	many	TRBJ1-2	CASTPNYGYTF	TGTGCCAGCACTCCAAACTATGGCTACACCTTC
16	TRBV20-1	TRBD1	many	TRBJ1-6	CSARGDRGEFGSPLHF	TGCAGTGCTAGGGGGGACAGGGGGGAGTTTGGTTCACCCCTCCACTTT
14	TRBV11-1	.	many	TRBJ2-1	CASSLAQSYNEQFF	TGTGCCAGCAGCTTAGCCCAGAGTTACAATGAGCAGTTCTTC
13	TRBV19	.	many	TRBJ2-7	CASSVNRDYEQYF	TGTGCCAGTAGTGTAAACAGGGACTACGAGCAGTACTTC
17	TRBV4-1	.	few	TRBJ2-1	CASSQGQSGFSYNEQFF	TGCGCCAGCAGCCAGGGGCAGAGCGGTTTCTCCTACAATGAGCAGTTCTTC
15	TRBV7-6	TRBD1	.	TRBJ2-7	CASSAKQGGPYEQYF	TGTGCCAGCAGCGCAAAACAGGGGGGTCCCTACGAGCAGTACTTC
13	TRBV20-1	TRBD1	many	TRBJ1-6	CSARTGENSPLHF	TGCAGTGCTCGGACAGGGGAAAATTCACCCCTCCACTTT
15	TRBV20-1	.	.	TRBJ2-5	CSARDRQKPGETQYF	TGCAGTGCTAGAGATAGGCAGAAACCGGGGGAGACCCAGTACTTC
15	TRBV27	TRBD2	many	TRBJ2-1	CASSLGLVSRNEQFF	TGTGCCAGCAGTTTGGGACTAGTCAGTCGCAATGAGCAGTTCTTC
14	TRBV6-1	.	many	TRBJ2-3	CASKKRADGGTQYF	TGTGCCAGCAAAAAGCGGGCTGACGGGGGTACGCAGTATTTT